A selection of T cell receptor beta chains follows, all from one sample in a study of CD8+ T cells in alopecia areata. Here immunoSEQ multiplex PCR was the method, and the copy in TCRdb shows in-frame clones only, minus some. Among approximately 170,000 clones listed, around 60% were seen once. Here the sequenced sample was CD4+ T cells sorted from blood, taken at week 24, from a patient treated with tofacitinib. The receptor source for this set is a human donor with alopecia areata. Each CDR3 is given with its conserved first and last residue. A D gene is named only where the DNA matches it firmly. Size is omitted from some rows. Given values are once, few, many or a class for expanded clones.

D: TRBD2; V: TRBV2; length: 16; size: NA; J: TRBJ2-4; DNA: TGTGCCAGCATAGACGAGGGGACTAGCGGTAAAAACATTCAGTACTTC; CDR3: CASIDEGTSGKNIQYF
D: NA; V: TRBV29-1; length: 12; size: NA; J: TRBJ1-2; DNA: TGCAGCGTTGTCCAGGGGAACTATGGCTACACCTTC; CDR3: CSVVQGNYGYTF
D: TRBD1; V: TRBV5-6; length: 13; size: NA; J: TRBJ2-7; DNA: TGTGCCAGCAGCTTGGGACAGGGGGTCGAGCAGTACTTC; CDR3: CASSLGQGVEQYF
D: TRBD1; V: TRBV10-3; length: 15; size: few; J: TRBJ1-4; DNA: TGTGCCATCAGTGATGACAGGGATCCTAATGAAAAACTGTTTTTT; CDR3: CAISDDRDPNEKLFF
D: TRBD2; V: TRBV27; length: 13; size: NA; J: TRBJ2-2; DNA: TGTGCCAGTGGGACTAGCCAACACCGGGAGCTGTTTTTT; CDR3: CASGTSQHRELFF
D: NA; V: TRBV5-1; length: 15; size: NA; J: TRBJ1-2; DNA: TGCGCCAGCAGCTTGACGGCCAATGGGGGATATGGCTACACCTTC; CDR3: CASSLTANGGYGYTF
D: NA; V: TRBV15; length: 15; size: NA; J: TRBJ1-3; DNA: TGTGCCACCAGCAGGACAGGTTACTCTGGAAACACCATATATTTT; CDR3: CATSRTGYSGNTIYF
D: NA; V: TRBV7-9; length: 13; size: NA; J: TRBJ2-1; DNA: TGTGCCAGCAGCTTAGGGCCGAGGAATGAGCAGTTCTTC; CDR3: CASSLGPRNEQFF
D: TRBD1; V: TRBV30; length: 13; size: NA; J: TRBJ2-5; DNA: TGTGCCTGGAGCTTGACAGGGGGCGAGACCCAGTACTTC; CDR3: CAWSLTGGETQYF
D: NA; V: TRBV18; length: 11; size: few; J: TRBJ2-1; DNA: TGTGCCAGCTCACCGGACAATGAGCAGTTCTTC; CDR3: CASSPDNEQFF